The next 15 T cell receptor beta chains were all read from a single sample in a study of OX40 agonist ivuxolimab in advanced cancers. TCRdb's table, derived via immunoSEQ multiplex PCR, lists solely in-frame clones and lacks some. The sample holds 40,000 or so clones, 60% to 80% seen once. The starting material was CD4+ or CD8+ T cells sorted from blood, obtained in a trial of the OX40 agonist ivuxolimab. The receptors were sampled from an adult with an advanced solid tumor such as melanoma, head and neck, liver or kidney cancer.

The V and J genes are TRBV9 and TRBJ2-1, with D uncertain. CDR3 length: 13 residues. Germline V gives CDR1 SGDLS, CDR2 YYNGEE. The V gene lost 3 bases and the J gene lost 5 bases, with 9 bases spanning the gap. CDR3 sequence: CASSAYGDNEQFF. The CDR3 nucleotides are TGTGCCAGCAGCGCGTACGGTGACAATGAGCAGTTCTTC. The variable domain in full, with the rest retrieved from reference TRBV9 and TRBJ2-1, is DSGVTQTPKHLITATGQRVTLRCSPRSGDLSVYWYQQSLDQGLQFLIQYYNGEERAKGNILERFSAQQFPDLHSELNLSSLELGDSALYFCASSAYGDNEQFFGPGTRLTVL.

The chain employs TRBV4-1 and TRBJ2-1; TRBD2 agrees at 9 bases. Trimming cost V 1 base and J 10 bases; bases outside gene matches: 8. Germline CDR1 reads MGHRA; CDR2 reads YSYEKL. This CDR3 region has 15 residues. DNA of the CDR3: TGCGCCAGCAGCCAAGGTCTAGCGGGGAGGGGAGAGCAGTTCTTC. It specifies CASSQGLAGRGEQFF.

This clone has a handful of counts. The rearrangement uses TRBV13 and TRBJ2-5; 8 nucleotides line up with TRBD1. The ends lost 2 bases at V and 1 base at J; junction bases unmatched: 9. This CDR3 spans 17 amino acids. CDR1 is PRHDT, CDR2 FYEKMQ, per germline (reference sequence). The CDR3 is CASSLLRTGRIQETQYF. CDR3 coding DNA: TGTGCCAGCAGCTTACTCCGGACAGGGAGGATCCAAGAGACCCAGTACTTC.

V gene TRBV19 combines with J gene TRBJ1-5, with D possibly matching TRBD1 (6 bases). Trimming took off 6 bases at V and 6 bases at J, with 15 bases between the two ends. This CDR3 region has 14 residues. Germline-derived CDR1 and CDR2 are LNHDA and SQIVND (reference sequence). Written as DNA, the CDR3 is TGTGCCAGTAGCAGACAGGACGCAGGTCAGCCCCAGCATTTT. It yields the protein CASSRQDAGQPQHF.

The genes are TRBV7-9 and TRBJ2-5; D is uncertain. Between the trimmed V and J ends, which lost 5 bases and 1 base, there was a span of 11 bases. CDR1 SEHNR and CDR2 FQNEAQ come from the germline V gene (reference sequence). The length of the CDR3 is 14 residues. The DNA for the CDR3 is TGTGCCAGCAGCATGCGACGAATCCAAGAGACCCAGTACTTC. It specifies CASSMRRIQETQYF.

V gene TRBV6-5 combines with J gene TRBJ2-2, with D possibly TRBD2 on 6 matching bases. Germline assignment: CDR1 MNHEY and CDR2 SVGAGI. The CDR3 runs 14 residues. V was clipped by 0 bases and J by 6 bases, with 8 bases between them. CDR3 protein: CASSYSGGAGELFF. The CDR3 DNA reads as TGTGCCAGCAGTTACTCGGGCGGGGCCGGGGAGCTGTTTTTT.

The chain recombines TRBV5-1 with TRBJ1-5; D unresolved. V lost 4 bases and J 0 bases, leaving 8 bases between the germline ends. The CDR3 consists of 14 residues. The V gene's germline CDR1 is SGHRS and CDR2 YFSETQ. In DNA, the CDR3 is TGCGCCAGCAGCCCTGGGGATAGCAATCAGCCCCAGCATTTT. Translated: CASSPGDSNQPQHF.

The gene calls are TRBV6-1 and TRBJ1-1, with D hard to call. The germline gives CDR1 MNHNS, CDR2 SASEGT. The length of the CDR3 is 14 residues. V was shortened by 2 bases and J by 3 bases, with 10 bases between the two germline ends. The CDR3 region is CASSEPPWDTEAFF. CDR3 bases: TGTGCCAGCAGTGAACCACCCTGGGACACTGAAGCTTTCTTT.

A single count supports this clone. This chain joins TRBV19 and TRBJ1-3; D ambiguous. The germline V and J ends were trimmed by 4 bases and 1 base, with 14 bases remaining between them. The CDR3 sequence is 16 residues long. Germline V gives CDR1 LNHDA, CDR2 SQIVND (reference sequence). CDR3 in DNA: TGTGCCAGTAGTACCCCGGCCGGACGGTCTGGAAACACCATATATTTT. Residues: CASSTPAGRSGNTIYF.

The rearrangement joins TRBV5-1 to TRBJ1-5; D is undetermined. The CDR3 spans 15 residues. Germline V CDR1 and CDR2: SGHRS, YFSETQ. V lost 0 bases, J lost 0 bases, and 7 bases lay in between. Here the CDR3 DNA reads TGCGCCAGCAGCTTGGATGACACTAGCAATCAGCCCCAGCATTTT. The encoded protein is CASSLDDTSNQPQHF.

The chain has TRBV5-5 and TRBJ1-1; possible D gene TRBD1, 5 bases. Germline lookup yields CDR1 SGHKS and CDR2 YYEKEE (reference sequence). There are 14 residues in the CDR3. Trimming took 6 bases from V and 3 from J, leaving 15 bases between them. As DNA, the CDR3 is TGTGCCAGCAATTTATTTGGGGCGGACACTGAAGCTTTCTTT. It codes for CASNLFGADTEAFF.

The CDR3 reads CASSPELAAGELFF. In DNA, the CDR3 is TGTGCCAGCAGCCCCGAATTAGCGGCCGGGGAGCTGTTTTTT. This chain joins TRBV7-9 and TRBJ2-2; TRBD2 is a possible D gene (6 bases). The CDR3 consists of 14 residues. V was clipped by 5 bases and J by 6 bases, with 13 bases between them. The germline V gene has CDR1 SEHNR and CDR2 FQNEAQ (reference sequence).

A few counts support this clone. The chain combines TRBV28 with TRBJ2-7, with 12 bases that match TRBD2. CDR1 and CDR2 from the germline V gene are MDHEN and SYDVKM. The CDR3 has 16 residues. The V gene end was trimmed by 3 bases and the J gene end by 6 bases; junction bases not matched to a gene: 9. CDR3 protein: CASSFQGGLAGFEQYF. CDR3 DNA sequence: TGTGCCAGCAGTTTTCAGGGAGGACTAGCGGGATTCGAGCAGTACTTC.

The chain is built from TRBV29-1 and TRBJ1-1, with D perhaps TRBD1 (5 bases). CDR3 size: 13 residues. V lost 8 bases and J lost 8, with 21 bases in between. Germline V gene sequence: CDR1 SQVTM, CDR2 ANQGSEA. CDR3: CSWRSGSFSEAFF. The CDR3 coding sequence is TGCAGCTGGAGATCAGGGTCCTTTTCCGAAGCTTTCTTT.

V is TRBV7-2 and J is TRBJ1-5, with 12 bases aligning to TRBD1. V trimming: 0 bases; J trimming: 6 bases; junction bases outside the gene matches: 0. CDR3 length: 15 amino acids. Per germline, CDR1 SGHTA and CDR2 FQGNSA. The chain's CDR3 is CASSLAGQGAQPQHF. CDR3 DNA sequence: TGTGCCAGCAGCTTAGCGGGACAGGGGGCTCAGCCCCAGCATTTT.